This T cell receptor beta chain was recovered during a study of regulatory T cells in long-lasting Graves disease. Regarding time point: newly diagnosed GD, antithyroid drugs for less than 3 months. TCR sequences were obtained from RNA taken from PBMCs. Trimming stripped 5 bases from V and 0 bases from J, with 13 bases between. The CDR3 loop spans 14 amino acids. CDR1 and CDR2 from the germline V gene are DFQATT and SNEGSKA (reference sequence). This clonotype occurred many times. Libraries of TCR beta came from iRepertoire HTBI primers plus Arm-PCR of CDR3 regions. TCRdb re-called the multiplex PCR reads through MiXCR, storing one row per CDR3 protein. The sample lists more than 400,000 distinct CDR3 sequences, 15% to 20% seen once, with 9.5% to 12% in the top ten. The same specimen was also included in a second study, on T cells in Graves' hyperthyroidism and ophthalmopathy.

This material consisted of peripheral blood mononuclear cells (PBMCs), taken at new diagnosis, from a patient treated with antithyroid drugs. This receptor was obtained from a woman aged 30 to 39 with Graves disease. This sequence joins TRBV20-1 and TRBJ1-1, with D unresolved. The CDR3: CSAERVSMNTEAFF. CDR3 in DNA: TGCAGTGCTGAGCGGGTTTCCATGAACACTGAAGCTTTCTTT.